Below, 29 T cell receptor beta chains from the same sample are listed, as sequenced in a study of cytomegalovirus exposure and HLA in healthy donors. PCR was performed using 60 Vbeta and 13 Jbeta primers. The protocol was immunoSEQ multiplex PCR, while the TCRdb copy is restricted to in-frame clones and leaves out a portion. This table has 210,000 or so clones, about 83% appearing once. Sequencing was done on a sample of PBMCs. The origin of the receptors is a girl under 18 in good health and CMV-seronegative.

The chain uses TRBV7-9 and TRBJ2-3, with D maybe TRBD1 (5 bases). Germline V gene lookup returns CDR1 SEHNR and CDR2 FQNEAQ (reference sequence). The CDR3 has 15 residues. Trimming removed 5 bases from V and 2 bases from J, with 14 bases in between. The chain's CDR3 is CASSPRTPDTDTQYF. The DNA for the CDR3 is TGTGCCAGCAGCCCAAGGACACCTGACACAGATACGCAGTATTTT. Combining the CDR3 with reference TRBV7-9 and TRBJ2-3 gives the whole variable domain DTGVSQNPRHKITKRGQNVTFRCDPISEHNRLYWYRQTLGQGPEFLTYFQNEAQLEKSRLLSDRFSAERPKGSFSTLEIQRTEQGDSAMYLCASSPRTPDTDTQYFGPGTRLTVL.

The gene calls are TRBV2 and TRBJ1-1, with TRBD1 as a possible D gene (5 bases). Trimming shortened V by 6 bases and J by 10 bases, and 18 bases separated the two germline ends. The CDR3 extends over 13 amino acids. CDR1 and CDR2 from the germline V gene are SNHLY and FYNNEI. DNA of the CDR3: TGTGCCAGCAGCAAAGACCCAGGGTCGGGAGCTTTCTTT. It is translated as CASSKDPGSGAFF.

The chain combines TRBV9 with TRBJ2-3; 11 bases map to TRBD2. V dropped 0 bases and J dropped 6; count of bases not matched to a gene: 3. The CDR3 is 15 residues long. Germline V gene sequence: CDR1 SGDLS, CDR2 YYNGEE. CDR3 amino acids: CASSVVAGGRDTQYF. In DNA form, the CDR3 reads TGTGCCAGCAGCGTAGTAGCGGGGGGGAGGGATACGCAGTATTTT.

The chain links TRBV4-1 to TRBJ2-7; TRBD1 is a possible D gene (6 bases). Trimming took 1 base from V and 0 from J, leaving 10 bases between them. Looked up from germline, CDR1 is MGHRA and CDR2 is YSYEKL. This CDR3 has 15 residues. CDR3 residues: CASSQVQGPSYEQYF. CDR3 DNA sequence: TGCGCCAGCAGCCAAGTTCAGGGGCCCTCCTACGAGCAGTACTTC.

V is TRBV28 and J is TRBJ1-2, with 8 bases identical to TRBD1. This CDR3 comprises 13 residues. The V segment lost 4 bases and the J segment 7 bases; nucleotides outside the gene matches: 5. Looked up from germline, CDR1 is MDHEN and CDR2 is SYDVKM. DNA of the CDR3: TGTGCCAGCAGTTCGGACAGGGTCAGTGGCTACACCTTC. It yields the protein CASSSDRVSGYTF.

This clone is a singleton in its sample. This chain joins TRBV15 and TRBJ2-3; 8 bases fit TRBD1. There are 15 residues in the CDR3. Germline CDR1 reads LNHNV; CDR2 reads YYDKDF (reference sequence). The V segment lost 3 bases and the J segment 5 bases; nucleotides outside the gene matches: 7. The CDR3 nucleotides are TGTGCCACCAGCAGGGAGACAGGGGATGTAGATACGCAGTATTTT. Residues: CATSRETGDVDTQYF.

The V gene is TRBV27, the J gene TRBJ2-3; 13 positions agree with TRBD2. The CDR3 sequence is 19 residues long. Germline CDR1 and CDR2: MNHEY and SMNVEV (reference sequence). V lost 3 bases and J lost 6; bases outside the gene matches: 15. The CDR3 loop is CASSFQRWTSGRPYDTQYF. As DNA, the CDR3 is TGTGCCAGCAGTTTTCAGAGGTGGACTAGCGGGAGACCGTATGATACGCAGTATTTT.

Here the CDR3 DNA reads TGTGCCAGCAACCCGGGGCGGGGGCAGTGGGAGCAGTACTTC. As protein: CASNPGRGQWEQYF. The genes are TRBV28 and TRBJ2-7; D may be TRBD2 (7 bases). From germline, CDR1 is MDHEN and CDR2 SYDVKM. V was pared by 7 bases and J by 7 bases, with 20 bases between. The CDR3 runs 14 residues. The full variable domain, rest sourced from reference TRBV28 and TRBJ2-7, is DVKVTQSSRYLVKRTGEKVFLECVQDMDHENMFWYRQDPGLGLRLIYFSYDVKMKEKGDIPEGYSVSREKKERFSLILESASTNQTSMYLCASNPGRGQWEQYFGPGTRLTVT.

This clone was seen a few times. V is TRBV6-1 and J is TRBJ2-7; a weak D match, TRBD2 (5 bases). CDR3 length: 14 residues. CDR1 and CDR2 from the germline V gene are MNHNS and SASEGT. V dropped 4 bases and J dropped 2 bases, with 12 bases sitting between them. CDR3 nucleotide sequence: TGTGCCAGCAGTGGCGTGGAGGTGGCCTACGAGCAGTACTTC. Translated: CASSGVEVAYEQYF.

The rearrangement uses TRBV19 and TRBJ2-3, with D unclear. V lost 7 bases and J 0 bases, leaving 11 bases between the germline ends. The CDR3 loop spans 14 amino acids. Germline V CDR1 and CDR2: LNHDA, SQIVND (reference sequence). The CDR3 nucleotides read TGTGCCAGTACCCCTGGGCGTAGCACAGATACGCAGTATTTT. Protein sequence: CASTPGRSTDTQYF. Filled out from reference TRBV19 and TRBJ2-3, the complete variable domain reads DGGITQSPKYLFRKEGQNVTLSCEQNLNHDAMYWYRQDPGQGLRLIYYSQIVNDFQKGDIAEGYSVSREKKESFPLTVTSAQKNPTAFYLCASTPGRSTDTQYFGPGTRLTVL.

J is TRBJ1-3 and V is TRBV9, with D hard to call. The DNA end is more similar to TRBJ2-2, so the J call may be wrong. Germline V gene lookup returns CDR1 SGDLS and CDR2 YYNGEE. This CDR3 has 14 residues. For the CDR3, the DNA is TGTGCCAGCAGCGGTTTTGGTGGTTCCGGGGAGCTGTTTTTT. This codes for CASSGFGGSGELFF.

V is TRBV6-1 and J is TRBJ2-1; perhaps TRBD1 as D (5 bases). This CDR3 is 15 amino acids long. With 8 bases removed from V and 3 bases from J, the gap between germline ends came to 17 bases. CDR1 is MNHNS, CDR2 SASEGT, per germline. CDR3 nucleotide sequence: TGTGCCAGCGGCCTGCAGGGTCAACTCTACAATGAGCAGTTCTTC. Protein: CASGLQGQLYNEQFF.

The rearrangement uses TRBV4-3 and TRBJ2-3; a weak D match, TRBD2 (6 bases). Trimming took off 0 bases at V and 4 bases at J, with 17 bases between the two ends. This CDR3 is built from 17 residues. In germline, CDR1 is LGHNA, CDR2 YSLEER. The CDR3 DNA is TGCGCCAGCAGCCAAGATTTGGGGGGAGGACCTGCAGATACGCAGTATTTT. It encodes CASSQDLGGGPADTQYF.

CDR3 sequence reads: CASSLVSLAGGEQYF. CDR3 coding DNA: TGTGCCAGCAGCTTAGTATCTCTAGCGGGAGGTGAGCAGTACTTC. The chain links TRBV7-8 to TRBJ2-7, with TRBD2 identical over 11 bases. Trimming removed 1 base from V and 7 bases from J; junction bases left unmatched: 6. CDR1 and CDR2 (germline): SGHVS, FQNEAQ. The CDR3 has 15 amino acids.

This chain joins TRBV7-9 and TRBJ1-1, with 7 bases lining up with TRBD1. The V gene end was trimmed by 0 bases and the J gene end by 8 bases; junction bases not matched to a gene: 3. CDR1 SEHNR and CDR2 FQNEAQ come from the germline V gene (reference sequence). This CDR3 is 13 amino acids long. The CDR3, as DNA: TGTGCCAGCAGCTTAGCGGACAGGCCCGAAGCTTTCTTT. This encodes CASSLADRPEAFF. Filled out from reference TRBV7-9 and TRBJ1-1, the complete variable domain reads DTGVSQNPRHKITKRGQNVTFRCDPISEHNRLYWYRQTLGQGPEFLTYFQNEAQLEKSRLLSDRFSAERPKGSFSTLEIQRTEQGDSAMYLCASSLADRPEAFFGQGTRLTVV.

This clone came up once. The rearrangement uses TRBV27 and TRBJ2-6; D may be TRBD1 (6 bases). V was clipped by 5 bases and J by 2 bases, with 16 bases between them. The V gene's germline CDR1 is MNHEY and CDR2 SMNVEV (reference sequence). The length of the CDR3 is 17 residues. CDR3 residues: CASSRQTGGAGANVLTF. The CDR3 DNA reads TGTGCCAGCAGTCGTCAGACAGGTGGCGCTGGGGCCAACGTCCTGACTTTC.

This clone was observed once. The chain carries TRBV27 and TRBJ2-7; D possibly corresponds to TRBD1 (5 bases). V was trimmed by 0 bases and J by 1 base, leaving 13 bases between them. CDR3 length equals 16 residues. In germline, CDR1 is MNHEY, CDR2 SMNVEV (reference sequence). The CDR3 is CASSLSQGESSYEQYF. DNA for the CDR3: TGTGCCAGCAGTTTATCCCAAGGGGAATCATCCTACGAGCAGTACTTC.

CDR3 residues: CASSSSQRIYTGELFF. CDR3 sequence (DNA): TGTGCCAGCAGTTCCTCCCAGCGTATTTACACCGGGGAGCTGTTTTTT. The chain couples TRBV6-5 to TRBJ2-2; D remains ambiguous. The CDR3 extends over 16 amino acids. CDR1 is MNHEY and CDR2 is SVGAGI in the germline V gene. The V gene lost 4 bases and the J gene lost 3 bases, with 15 bases spanning the gap.

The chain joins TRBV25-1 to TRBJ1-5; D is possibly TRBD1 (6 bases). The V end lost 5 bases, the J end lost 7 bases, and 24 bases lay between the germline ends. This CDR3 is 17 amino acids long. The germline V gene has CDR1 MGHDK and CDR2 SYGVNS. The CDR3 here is CASSKKTGSSKGQPQHF. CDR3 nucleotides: TGTGCCAGCAGTAAGAAGACAGGTAGCTCAAAGGGACAGCCCCAGCATTTT.

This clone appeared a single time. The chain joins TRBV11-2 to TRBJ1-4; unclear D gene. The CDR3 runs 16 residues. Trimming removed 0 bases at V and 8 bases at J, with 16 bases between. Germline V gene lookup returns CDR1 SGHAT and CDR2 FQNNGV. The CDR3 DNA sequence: TGTGCCAGCAGCTTAGAGGGAGGTTTAGGGTGGGAAAAACTGTTTTTT. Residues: CASSLEGGLGWEKLFF.

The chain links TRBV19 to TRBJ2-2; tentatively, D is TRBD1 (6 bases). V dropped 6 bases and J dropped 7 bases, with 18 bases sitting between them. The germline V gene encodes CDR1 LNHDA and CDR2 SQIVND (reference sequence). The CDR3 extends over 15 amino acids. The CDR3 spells CASSTNRVRYGELFF. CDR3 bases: TGTGCCAGTAGCACAAACAGGGTACGGTACGGGGAGCTGTTTTTT.

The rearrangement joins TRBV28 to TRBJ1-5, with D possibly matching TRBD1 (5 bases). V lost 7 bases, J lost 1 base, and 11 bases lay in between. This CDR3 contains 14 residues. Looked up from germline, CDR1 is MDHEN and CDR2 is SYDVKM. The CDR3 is CASTPRGSNQPQHF. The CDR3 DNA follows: TGTGCCAGCACCCCCCGGGGGAGCAATCAGCCCCAGCATTTT.

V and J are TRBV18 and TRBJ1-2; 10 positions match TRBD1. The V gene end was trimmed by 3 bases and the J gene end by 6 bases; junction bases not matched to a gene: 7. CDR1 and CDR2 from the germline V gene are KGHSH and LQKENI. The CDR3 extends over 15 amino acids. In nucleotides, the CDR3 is TGTGCCAGCTCACCCGTAGGACAGGGGGTTGATGGCTACACCTTC. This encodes CASSPVGQGVDGYTF.

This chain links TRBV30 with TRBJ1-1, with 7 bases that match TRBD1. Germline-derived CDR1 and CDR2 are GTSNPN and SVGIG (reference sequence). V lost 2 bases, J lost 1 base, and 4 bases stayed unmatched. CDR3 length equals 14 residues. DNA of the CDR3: TGTGCCTGGAGTAAGCACAGGGGGAACACTGAAGCTTTCTTT. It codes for CAWSKHRGNTEAFF.

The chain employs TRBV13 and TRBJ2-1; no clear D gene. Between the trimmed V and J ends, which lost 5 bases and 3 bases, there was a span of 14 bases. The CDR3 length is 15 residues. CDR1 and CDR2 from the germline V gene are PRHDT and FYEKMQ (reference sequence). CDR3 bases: TGTGCCAGCAGCCTCCGGATCAGCGTCTACAATGAGCAGTTCTTC. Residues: CASSLRISVYNEQFF.

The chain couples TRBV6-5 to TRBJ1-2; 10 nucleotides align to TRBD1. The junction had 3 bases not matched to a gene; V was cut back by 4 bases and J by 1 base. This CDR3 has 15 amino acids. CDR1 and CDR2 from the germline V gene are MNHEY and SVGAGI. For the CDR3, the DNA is TGTGCCAGCAGTTGGACAGGGGGACATAACTATGGCTACACCTTC. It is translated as CASSWTGGHNYGYTF.

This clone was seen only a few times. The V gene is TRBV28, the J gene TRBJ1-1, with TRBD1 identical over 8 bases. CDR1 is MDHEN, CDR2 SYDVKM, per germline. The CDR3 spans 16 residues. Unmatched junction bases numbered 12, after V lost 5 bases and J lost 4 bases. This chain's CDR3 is CASSPTSAGGRTEAFF. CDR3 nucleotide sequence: TGTGCCAGCAGTCCAACATCCGCAGGGGGCCGCACTGAAGCTTTCTTT.

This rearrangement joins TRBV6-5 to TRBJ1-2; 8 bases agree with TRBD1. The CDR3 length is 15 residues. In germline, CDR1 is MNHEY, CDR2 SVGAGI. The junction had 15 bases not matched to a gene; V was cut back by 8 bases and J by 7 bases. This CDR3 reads CASVRTPQGTGGYTF. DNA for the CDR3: TGTGCCAGCGTACGCACCCCCCAGGGGACAGGTGGCTACACCTTC.

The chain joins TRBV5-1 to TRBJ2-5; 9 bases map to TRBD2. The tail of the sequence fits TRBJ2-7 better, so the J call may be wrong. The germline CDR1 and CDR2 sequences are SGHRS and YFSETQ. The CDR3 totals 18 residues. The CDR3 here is CASSPGSGSYLSTYEQYF. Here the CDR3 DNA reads TGCGCCAGCAGCCCCGGTAGCGGGAGTTATCTTTCAACCTACGAGCAGTACTTC.